A single sample gave rise to the 11 T cell receptor beta chains below, sequenced in a study of cytomegalovirus exposure and HLA in healthy donors. Researchers ran the PCR with 60 Vbeta and 13 Jbeta primers. The assay was immunoSEQ multiplex PCR, and TCRdb's table has in-frame clones only and misses some. The sample yields some 120,000 clones, about 86% seen once. Input material: PBMCs. The receptor source for this set is a woman in her 40s in good health and CMV-seronegative.

The chain joins TRBV6-1 to TRBJ2-3, with D perhaps matching TRBD1 (5 bases). This CDR3 comprises 15 residues. V was trimmed by 5 bases and J by 2 bases, leaving 14 bases between them. Germline-derived CDR1 and CDR2 are MNHNS and SASEGT. For the CDR3, the DNA is TGTGCCAGCAGTCGTCTGACAGTCCCCACAGATACGCAGTATTTT. Residues: CASSRLTVPTDTQYF.

The rearrangement uses TRBV5-1 and TRBJ2-2; 10 nucleotides match TRBD2. This CDR3 spans 19 amino acids. Germline CDR1 reads SGHRS; CDR2 reads YFSETQ. Trimming removed 0 bases from V and 0 bases from J; junction bases left unmatched: 8. The CDR3: CASSLALAGAYANTGELFF. CDR3 sequence (DNA): TGCGCCAGCAGCTTGGCCCTAGCGGGAGCCTACGCGAACACCGGGGAGCTGTTTTTT.

This clone was observed a few times. The chain's CDR3 is CASSFLAPELAVDDIQYF. In DNA form, the CDR3 reads TGTGCCAGCAGCTTCTTAGCGCCCGAGCTTGCTGTTGACGACATTCAGTACTTC. This chain connects TRBV5-4 to TRBJ2-4, with a possible D match to TRBD2 (5 bases). The V gene lost 2 bases and the J gene lost 8 bases, with 26 bases spanning the gap. The germline gives CDR1 SGHNT, CDR2 YYREEE (reference sequence). The CDR3 covers 18 residues.

The V call is TRBV5-4, the J call TRBJ1-1; 9 nucleotides line up with TRBD1. This CDR3 has 15 residues. Germline V gene lookup returns CDR1 SGHNT and CDR2 YYREEE (reference sequence). Losses at the gene ends were 5 bases for V and 1 base for J; bases not matched to a gene: 6. For the CDR3, the DNA is TGTGCCAGCAGTTCCATGGGACAGGGGAACACTGAAGCTTTCTTT. Amino acid sequence: CASSSMGQGNTEAFF.

This clone occurred once. The rearrangement links TRBV11-2 to TRBJ2-3; TRBD2 aligns across 9 bases. V shed 3 bases and J 1 base; nucleotides not matched to a gene: 2. Germline assignment: CDR1 SGHAT and CDR2 FQNNGV. The length of the CDR3 is 15 residues. CDR3 nucleotides: TGTGCCAGCAGCTTTAGCGGGGGAGGCACAGATACGCAGTATTTT. Translation gives CASSFSGGGTDTQYF.

The J gene is TRBJ1-1, the V gene TRBV27; D gene ambiguous. CDR1 and CDR2 from the germline V gene are MNHEY and SMNVEV (reference sequence). The CDR3 runs 13 residues. Deletions cut 0 bases from V and 5 bases from J, with 7 bases between. CDR3 sequence: CASSLSSLTEAFF. CDR3 DNA: TGTGCCAGCAGTTTATCGAGTTTAACTGAAGCTTTCTTT.

The chain recombines TRBV9 with TRBJ2-7, with 7 nucleotides matching TRBD1. The junction had 8 bases not matched to a gene; V was cut back by 0 bases and J by 2 bases. Germline loops: CDR1 SGDLS, CDR2 YYNGEE. The CDR3 has 16 residues. CDR3 amino acids: CASSVAGTVNPYEQYF. CDR3 sequence (DNA): TGTGCCAGCAGCGTAGCAGGGACAGTAAACCCCTACGAGCAGTACTTC.

The gene calls are TRBV11-2 and TRBJ2-1; D is uncertain. CDR3 length: 12 residues. Trimming removed 4 bases at V and 8 bases at J, with 9 bases between. Germline loops: CDR1 SGHAT, CDR2 FQNNGV. CDR3 DNA: TGTGCCAGCAGCTCCACAGATGATGAGCAGTTCTTC. It yields the protein CASSSTDDEQFF.

The CDR3 loop reads CASSLEGTGSAEQFF. In DNA form, the CDR3 reads TGCGCCAGCAGCTTGGAAGGGACAGGGAGCGCTGAGCAGTTCTTC. The gene calls are TRBV5-1 and TRBJ2-1; 9 bases match TRBD1. The germline CDR1 and CDR2 sequences are SGHRS and YFSETQ. The length of the CDR3 is 15 residues. Germline trimming cut 0 bases from V and 9 bases from J; bases unmatched to any gene: 7.

The rearrangement joins TRBV7-2 to TRBJ2-1; D is possibly TRBD2 (5 bases). The V gene lost 5 bases and the J gene lost 6 bases, with 17 bases spanning the gap. Germline lookup yields CDR1 SGHTA and CDR2 FQGNSA. CDR3 length: 15 residues. CDR3 nucleotide sequence: TGTGCCAGCAGCCCTCCCGGGTACGAGGGCAATGAGCAGTTCTTC. Protein product: CASSPPGYEGNEQFF.

The rearrangement links TRBV6-5 to TRBJ2-1; D might be TRBD2 (7 bases). CDR1 is MNHEY and CDR2 is SVGAGI in the germline V gene. This CDR3 contains 14 residues. Trimming stripped 2 bases from V and 11 bases from J, with 16 bases between. CDR3 loop: CASSYEGEGRKQFF. CDR3 nucleotide sequence: TGTGCCAGCAGTTACGAGGGGGAGGGCCGCAAGCAGTTCTTC.